The sequence of this T cell receptor (beta chain) was determined in a study of blood T cells in healthy people across ages. The CDR3 loop spans 14 amino acids. CDR1 and CDR2 (germline): PRHDT, FYEKMQ (reference sequence). The ends were cut back, 2 bases at V and 0 bases at J, with 5 bases in the middle. It was with a sample-barcoded 5' primer and a J-beta primer mix that a second PCR of about 6 to 12 cycles was run. TCRdb analysed the 5' RACE reads with MiXCR anew, one entry per CDR3 protein. The sample includes fewer than 750,000 distinct CDR3 sequences, 45% to 55% of them seen just once. There are a few counts of this clonotype.

The chain links TRBV13 to TRBJ2-1; D remains ambiguous. The source is a man aged 80 or over in good health. The sequencing input was blood. The CDR3 is CASSLLNSYNEQFF. The CDR3 region has the DNA TGTGCCAGCAGCTTACTTAACTCCTACAATGAGCAGTTCTTC. Complete variable domain (other parts from reference TRBV13 and TRBJ2-1): AAGVIQSPRHLIKEKRETATLKCYPIPRHDTVYWYQQGPGQDPQFLISFYEKMQSDKGSIPDRFSAQQFSDYHSELNMSSLELGDSALYFCASSLLNSYNEQFFGPGTRLTVL.